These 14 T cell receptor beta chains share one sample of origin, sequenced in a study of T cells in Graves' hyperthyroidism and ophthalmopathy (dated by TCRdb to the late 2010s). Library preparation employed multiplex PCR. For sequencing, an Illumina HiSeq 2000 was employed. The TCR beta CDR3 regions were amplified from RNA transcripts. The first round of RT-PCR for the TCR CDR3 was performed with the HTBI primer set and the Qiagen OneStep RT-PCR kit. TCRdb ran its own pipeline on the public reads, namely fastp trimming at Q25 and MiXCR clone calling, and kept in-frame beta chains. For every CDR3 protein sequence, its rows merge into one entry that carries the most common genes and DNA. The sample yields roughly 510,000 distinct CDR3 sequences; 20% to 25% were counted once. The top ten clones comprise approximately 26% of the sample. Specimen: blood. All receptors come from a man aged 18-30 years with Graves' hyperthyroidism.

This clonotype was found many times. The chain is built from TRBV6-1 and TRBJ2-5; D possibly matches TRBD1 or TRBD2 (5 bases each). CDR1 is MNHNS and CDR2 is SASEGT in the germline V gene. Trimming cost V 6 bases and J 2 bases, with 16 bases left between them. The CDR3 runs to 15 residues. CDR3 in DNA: TGTGCCAGCAGCCTATCCGGGACCGTACAAGAGACCCAGTACTTC. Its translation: CASSLSGTVQETQYF.

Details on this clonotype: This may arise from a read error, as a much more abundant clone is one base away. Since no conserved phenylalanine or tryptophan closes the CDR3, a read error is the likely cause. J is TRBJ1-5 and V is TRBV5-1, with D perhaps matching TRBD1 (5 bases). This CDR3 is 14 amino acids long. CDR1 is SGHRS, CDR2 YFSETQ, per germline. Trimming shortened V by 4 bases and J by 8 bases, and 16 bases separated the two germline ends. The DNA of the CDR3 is TGCGCCAGCAGCCATGAAGGGACGGCAGAGCCCCAGCATCTT. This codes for CASSHEGTAEPQHL.

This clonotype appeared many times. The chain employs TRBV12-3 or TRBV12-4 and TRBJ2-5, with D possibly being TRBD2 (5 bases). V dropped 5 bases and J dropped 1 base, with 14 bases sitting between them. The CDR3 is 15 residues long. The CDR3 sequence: CASSPGTAIQETQYF. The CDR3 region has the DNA TGTGCCAGCAGTCCGGGAACAGCGATCCAAGAGACCCAGTACTTC.

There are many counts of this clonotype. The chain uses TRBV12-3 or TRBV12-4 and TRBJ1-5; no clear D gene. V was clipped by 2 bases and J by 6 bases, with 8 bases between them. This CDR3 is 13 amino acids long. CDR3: CASSLQQTQPQHF. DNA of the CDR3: TGTGCCAGCAGTTTACAACAGACTCAGCCCCAGCATTTT.

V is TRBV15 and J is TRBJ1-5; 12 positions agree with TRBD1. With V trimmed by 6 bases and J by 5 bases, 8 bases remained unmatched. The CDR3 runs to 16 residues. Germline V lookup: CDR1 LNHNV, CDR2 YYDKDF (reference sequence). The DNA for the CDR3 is TGTGCCACCAGATCTTATGGGACAGGGGGCGATCAGCCCCAGCATTTT. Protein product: CATRSYGTGGDQPQHF. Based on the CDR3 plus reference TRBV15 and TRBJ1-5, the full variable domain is DAMVIQNPRYQVTQFGKPVTLSCSQTLNHNVMYWYQQKSSQAPKLLFHYYDKDFNNEADTPDNFQSRRPNTSFCFLDIRSPGLGDTAMYLCATRSYGTGGDQPQHFGDGTRLSIL.

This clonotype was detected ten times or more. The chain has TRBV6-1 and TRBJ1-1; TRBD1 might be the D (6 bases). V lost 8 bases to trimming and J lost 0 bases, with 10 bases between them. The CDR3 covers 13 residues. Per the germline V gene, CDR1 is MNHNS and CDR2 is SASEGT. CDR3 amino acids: CASWDIMNTEAFF. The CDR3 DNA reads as TGTGCCAGCTGGGACATTATGAACACTGAAGCTTTCTTT.

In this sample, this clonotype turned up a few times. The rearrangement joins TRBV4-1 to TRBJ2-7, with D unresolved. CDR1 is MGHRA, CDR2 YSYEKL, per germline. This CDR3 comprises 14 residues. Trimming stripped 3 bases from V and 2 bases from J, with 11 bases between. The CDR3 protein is CASSQSLGAYEQYF. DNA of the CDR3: TGCGCCAGCAGCCAGAGCTTAGGCGCCTACGAGCAGTACTTC.

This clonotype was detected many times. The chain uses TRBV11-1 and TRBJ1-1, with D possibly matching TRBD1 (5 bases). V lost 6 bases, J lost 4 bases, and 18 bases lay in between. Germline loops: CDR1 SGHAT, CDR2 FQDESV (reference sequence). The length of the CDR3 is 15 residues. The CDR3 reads CASRHTQAGGTEAFF. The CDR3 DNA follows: TGTGCCAGCAGACATACACAGGCTGGCGGCACTGAAGCTTTCTTT.

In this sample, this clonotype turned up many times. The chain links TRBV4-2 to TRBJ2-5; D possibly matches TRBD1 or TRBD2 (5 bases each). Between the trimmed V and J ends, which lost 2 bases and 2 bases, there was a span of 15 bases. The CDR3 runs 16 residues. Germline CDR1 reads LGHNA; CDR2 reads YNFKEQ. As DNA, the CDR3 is TGTGCCAGCAGCCAAAGGGGCGGGCCCTTTCAAGAGACCCAGTACTTC. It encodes CASSQRGGPFQETQYF.

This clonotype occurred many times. The CDR3 loop reads CAVGQGNYEQYF. The DNA of the CDR3 is TGTGCCGTCGGACAGGGAAACTACGAGCAGTACTTC. The rearrangement joins TRBV6-1 to TRBJ2-7, with 8 nucleotides matching TRBD1. V lost 11 bases and J lost 3; bases outside the gene matches: 6. The CDR3 runs to 12 residues. Per the germline V gene, CDR1 is MNHNS and CDR2 is SASEGT.

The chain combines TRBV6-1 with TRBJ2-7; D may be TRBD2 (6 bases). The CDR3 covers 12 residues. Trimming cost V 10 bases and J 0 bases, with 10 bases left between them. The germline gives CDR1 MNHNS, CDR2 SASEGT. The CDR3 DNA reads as TGTGCCACCGGAGGGTACTCCTACGAGCAGTACTTC. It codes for CATGGYSYEQYF.

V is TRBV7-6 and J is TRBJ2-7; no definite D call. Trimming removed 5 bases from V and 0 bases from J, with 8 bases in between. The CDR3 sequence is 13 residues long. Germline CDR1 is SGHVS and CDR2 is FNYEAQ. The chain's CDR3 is CASSVSVSYEQYF. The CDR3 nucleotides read TGTGCCAGCAGCGTTAGTGTCTCCTACGAGCAGTACTTC. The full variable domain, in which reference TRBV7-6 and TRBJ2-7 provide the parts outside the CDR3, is GAGVSQSPRYKVTKRGQDVALRCDPISGHVSLYWYRQALGQGPEFLTYFNYEAQQDKSGLPNDRFSAERPEGSISTLTIQRTEQRDSAMYRCASSVSVSYEQYFGPGTRLTVT.

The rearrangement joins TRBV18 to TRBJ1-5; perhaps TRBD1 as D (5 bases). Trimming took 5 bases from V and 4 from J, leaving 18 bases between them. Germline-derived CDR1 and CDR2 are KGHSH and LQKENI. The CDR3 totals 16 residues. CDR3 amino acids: CASSSSREGGNQPQHF. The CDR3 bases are TGTGCCAGCTCATCGTCCAGGGAAGGAGGGAATCAGCCCCAGCATTTT.

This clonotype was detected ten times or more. This chain's CDR3 is CASSWTNTEAFF. The CDR3 DNA reads as TGTGCCAGCAGTTGGACGAACACTGAAGCTTTCTTT. J is TRBJ1-1 and V is TRBV12-3 or TRBV12-4; D ambiguous. The CDR3 sequence is 12 residues long. V was shortened by 4 bases and J by 1 base, with 4 bases between the two germline ends.